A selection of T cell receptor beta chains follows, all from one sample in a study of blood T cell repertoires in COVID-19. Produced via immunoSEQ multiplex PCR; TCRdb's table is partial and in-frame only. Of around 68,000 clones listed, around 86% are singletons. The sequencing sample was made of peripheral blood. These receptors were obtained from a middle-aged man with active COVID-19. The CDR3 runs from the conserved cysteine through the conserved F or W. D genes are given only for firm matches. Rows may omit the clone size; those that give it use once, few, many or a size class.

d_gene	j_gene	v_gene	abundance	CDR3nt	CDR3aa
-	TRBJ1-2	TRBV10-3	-	TGTGCCATCAGTGATTGGGTAGGGGAAGGCTACACCTTC	CAISDWVGEGYTF
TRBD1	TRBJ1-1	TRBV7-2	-	TGTGCCAGTTTCTGGACAGGGCTTAAAACTGAAGCTTTCTTT	CASFWTGLKTEAFF
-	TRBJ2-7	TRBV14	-	TGTGCCAGCAGCCAAGTGGGACAAGGCGACTACGAGCAGTACTTC	CASSQVGQGDYEQYF
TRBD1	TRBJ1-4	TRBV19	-	TGTGCCAGTACCTCCCCAGGGGGCGAAAAACTGTTTTTT	CASTSPGGEKLFF
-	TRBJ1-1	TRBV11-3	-	TGTGCCAGCAGCTTCCGGGACTCTGAAGCTTTCTTT	CASSFRDSEAFF
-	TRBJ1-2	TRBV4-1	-	TGCGCCAGCAGCCAAGCTTCCGGGGTTGGCTATGGCTACACCTTC	CASSQASGVGYGYTF
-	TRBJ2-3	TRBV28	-	TGTGCCAGCAGCTCTCCCCCCCGCACAGATACGCAGTATTTT	CASSSPPRTDTQYF
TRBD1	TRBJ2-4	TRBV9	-	TGTGCCAGCAGCGTAGCAGGGGGCTGGTCCAAAAACATTCAGTACTTC	CASSVAGGWSKNIQYF
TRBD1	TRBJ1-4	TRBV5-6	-	TGTGCCAGCAGCTATATGACAGGGGTTACTAATGAAAAACTGTTTTTT	CASSYMTGVTNEKLFF
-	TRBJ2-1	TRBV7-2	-	TGTGCCAGCAGCGCGACACGCAATGAGCAGTTCTTC	CASSATRNEQFF
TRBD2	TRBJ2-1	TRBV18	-	TGTGCCAGCTCACCCTTTGGACTAGTTTCCGATGAGCAGTTCTTC	CASSPFGLVSDEQFF
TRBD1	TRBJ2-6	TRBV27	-	TGTGCCAGCAGTGGCTACGGACAGGAGCCTGTCTCTGGGGCCAACGTCCTGACTTTC	CASSGYGQEPVSGANVLTF
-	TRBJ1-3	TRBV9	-	TGTGCCAGCAGCAAATCCAGGGCAAGGGCGGACTCTGGAAACACCATATATTTT	CASSKSRARADSGNTIYF
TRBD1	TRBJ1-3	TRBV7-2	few	TGTGCCAGCAGCGTGACAGGGGCGGCAAACACCATATATTTT	CASSVTGAANTIYF
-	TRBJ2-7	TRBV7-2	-	TGTGCCAGCAGCTTGACGAGCTTATCCCGGAGGGAGCAGTACTTC	CASSLTSLSRREQYF
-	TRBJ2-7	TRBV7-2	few	TGTGCCAGCAGCTCCCCGATGACGGGCGAGCAGTACTTC	CASSSPMTGEQYF
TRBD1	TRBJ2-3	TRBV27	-	TGTGCCAGCAGTTTCCGAGGACAGGGGAGAGATACGCAGTATTTT	CASSFRGQGRDTQYF
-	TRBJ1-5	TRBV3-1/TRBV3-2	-	TGTGCCAGCAGCCAACCCGGGTACGGGAACTCCAATCAGCCCCAGCATTTT	CASSQPGYGNSNQPQHF
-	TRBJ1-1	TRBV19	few	TGTGCCAGTTATGAAGGGGCAAATACTGAAGCTTTCTTT	CASYEGANTEAFF
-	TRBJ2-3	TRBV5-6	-	TGTGCCAGCAGCCCAGGGTCAGATACGCAGTATTTT	CASSPGSDTQYF
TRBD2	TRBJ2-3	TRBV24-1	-	TGTGCCACCAGTGCGGCGGGCTTGGGACTAGCGGCCCGTGGAGATACGCAGTATTTT	CATSAAGLGLAARGDTQYF
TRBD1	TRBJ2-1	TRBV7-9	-	TGTGCCAGCAGCTTGGGGATGGACAGGGGGCGATACAATGAGCAGTTCTTC	CASSLGMDRGRYNEQFF
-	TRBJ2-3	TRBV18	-	TGTGCCAGCTCACCAAACGATGCGGGATCAGGAGATACGCAGTATTTT	CASSPNDAGSGDTQYF
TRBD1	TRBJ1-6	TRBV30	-	TGTGCCTGTAAAGGACAGGCCTCTAGCTCCTATAATTCACCCCTCCACTTT	CACKGQASSSYNSPLHF
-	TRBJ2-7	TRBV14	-	TGTGCCAGCAGCCAAGATCCAGGGGACTACGAGCAGTACTTC	CASSQDPGDYEQYF
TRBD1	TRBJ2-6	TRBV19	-	TGTGCCAGCATGACGGGACAGGGGCCTTTCTCTGGGGCCAACGTCCTGACTTTC	CASMTGQGPFSGANVLTF
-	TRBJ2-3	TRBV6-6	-	TGTGCCACCGCGATTTCGTTTAGCACAGATACGCAGTATTTT	CATAISFSTDTQYF
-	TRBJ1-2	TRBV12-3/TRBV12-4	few	TGTGCCAGCAGTTACAGGGATGGCTACACCTTC	CASSYRDGYTF
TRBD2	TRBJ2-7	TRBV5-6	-	TGTGCCAGCACCGGGGGGAGGGCAGGGACCTACGAGCAGTACTTC	CASTGGRAGTYEQYF
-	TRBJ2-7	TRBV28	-	TGTGCCAGCAGAGGAGGCGTAAGATCCACCGAGCAGTACTTC	CASRGGVRSTEQYF
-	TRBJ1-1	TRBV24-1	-	TGTGCCACCAGTGATTCGAGGTTCATGAACACTGAAGCTTTCTTT	CATSDSRFMNTEAFF
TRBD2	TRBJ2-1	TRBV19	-	TGTGCCAGTAGTATAGTTCTGACTAGCCGTACCTACAATGAGCAGTTCTTC	CASSIVLTSRTYNEQFF
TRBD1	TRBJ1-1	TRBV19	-	TGTGCCAGTAGTCTTACAGGGGTACAGAACACTGAAGCTTTCTTT	CASSLTGVQNTEAFF
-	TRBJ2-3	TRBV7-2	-	TGTGCCAGCAGCTTCACCGGGACACACCCCACAGATACGCAGTATTTT	CASSFTGTHPTDTQYF
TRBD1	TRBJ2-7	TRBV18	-	TGTGCCAGCACCCGGACAGGGGCGCGGGAGCAGTACTTC	CASTRTGAREQYF
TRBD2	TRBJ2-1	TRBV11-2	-	TGTGCCAGCAGCTTAGCTAGCGGGAGCTCCTACAATGAGCAGTTCTTC	CASSLASGSSYNEQFF
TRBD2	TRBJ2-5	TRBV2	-	TGTGCCAGCATTTGGCGGGGGCAAGAGACCCAGTACTTC	CASIWRGQETQYF
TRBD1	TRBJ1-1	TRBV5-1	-	TGCGCCAGCAGCTTGGGGGGACAGCTGAACACTGAAGCTTTCTTT	CASSLGGQLNTEAFF
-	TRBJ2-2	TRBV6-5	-	TGTGCCAGCAGTTACTCATCAGCGACCGGGGAGCTGTTTTTT	CASSYSSATGELFF
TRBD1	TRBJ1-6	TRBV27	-	TGTGCCAGCAGTTTATCCAGACAGGGGGAATCACCCCTCCACTTT	CASSLSRQGESPLHF
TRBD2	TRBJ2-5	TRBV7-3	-	TGTGCCAGCAGCTTAGTTTTGACTAGCCGAGAGACCCAGTACTTC	CASSLVLTSRETQYF
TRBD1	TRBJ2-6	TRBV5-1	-	TGCGCCAGCAGCTTACAGGGGGCACACTCTGGGGCCAACGTCCTGACTTTC	CASSLQGAHSGANVLTF
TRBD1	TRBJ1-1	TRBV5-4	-	TGTGCCAGCAGCCCGGGACAGCGGAACACTGAAGCTTTCTTT	CASSPGQRNTEAFF
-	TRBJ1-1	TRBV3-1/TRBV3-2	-	TGTGCCAGCAGCCAAGATCCATTCAGGGTGTGGAGGAACACTGAAGCTTTCTTT	CASSQDPFRVWRNTEAFF
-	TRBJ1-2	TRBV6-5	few	TGTGCCAGCAGGCAGGACTATGGCTACACCTTC	CASRQDYGYTF
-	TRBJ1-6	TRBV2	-	TGTGCCAGCAGGAAGGAGGGTCACGCCTATAATTCACCCCTCCACTTT	CASRKEGHAYNSPLHF
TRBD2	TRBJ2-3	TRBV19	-	TGTGCCAGTAGTGGGGGGGTAGATACGCAGTATTTT	CASSGGVDTQYF
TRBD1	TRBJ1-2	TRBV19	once	TGTGCCAGTAGCCGTGGACAGGGACGTGGCTACACCTTC	CASSRGQGRGYTF
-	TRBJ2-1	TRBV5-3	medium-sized	TGTGCCAGAAGCTTGCGGGAAAAATACAATGAGCAGTTCTTC	CARSLREKYNEQFF
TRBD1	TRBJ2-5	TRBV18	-	TGTGCCAGCTCCGGACAGGCTCAAAGGGGAGAGACCCAGTACTTC	CASSGQAQRGETQYF
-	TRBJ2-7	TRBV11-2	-	TGTGCCAGCAGCTCGGAGACAGTAGAGCAGTACTTC	CASSSETVEQYF